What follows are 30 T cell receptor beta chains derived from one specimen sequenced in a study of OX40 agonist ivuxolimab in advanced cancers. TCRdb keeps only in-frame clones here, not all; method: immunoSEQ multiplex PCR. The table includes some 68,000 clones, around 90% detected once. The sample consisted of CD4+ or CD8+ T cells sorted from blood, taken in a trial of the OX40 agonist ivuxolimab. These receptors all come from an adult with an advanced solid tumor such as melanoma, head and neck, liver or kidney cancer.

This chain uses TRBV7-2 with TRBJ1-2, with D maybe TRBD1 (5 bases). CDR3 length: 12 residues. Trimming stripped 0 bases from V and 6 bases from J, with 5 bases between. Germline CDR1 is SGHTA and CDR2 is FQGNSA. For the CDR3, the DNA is TGTGCCAGCAGCTTAGCAGGGGATGGCTACACCTTC. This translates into CASSLAGDGYTF.

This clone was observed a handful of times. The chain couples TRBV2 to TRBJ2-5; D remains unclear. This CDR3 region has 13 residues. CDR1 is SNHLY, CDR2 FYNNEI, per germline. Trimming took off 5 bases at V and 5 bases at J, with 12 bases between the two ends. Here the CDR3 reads CASSPGSWETQYF. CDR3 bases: TGTGCCAGCAGTCCCGGGTCCTGGGAGACCCAGTACTTC.

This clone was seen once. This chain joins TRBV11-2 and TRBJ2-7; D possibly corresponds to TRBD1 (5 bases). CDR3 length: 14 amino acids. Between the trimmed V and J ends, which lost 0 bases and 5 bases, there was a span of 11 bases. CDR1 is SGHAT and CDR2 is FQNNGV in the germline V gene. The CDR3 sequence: CASSLEWQGDEQYF. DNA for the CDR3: TGTGCCAGCAGCTTAGAATGGCAGGGCGACGAGCAGTACTTC.

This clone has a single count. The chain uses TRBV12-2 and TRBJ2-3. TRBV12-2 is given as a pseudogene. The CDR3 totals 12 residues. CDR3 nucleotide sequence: TGTGCAAGTCGCTTAGTTGGAGATACGCAGTATTTT. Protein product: CASRLVGDTQYF.

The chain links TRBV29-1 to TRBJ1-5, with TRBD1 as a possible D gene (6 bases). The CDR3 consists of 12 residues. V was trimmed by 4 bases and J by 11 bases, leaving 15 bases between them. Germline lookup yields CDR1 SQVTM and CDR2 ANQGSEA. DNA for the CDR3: TGCAGCGTTGCGTCGGGACATCAAGCCCAGCATTTT. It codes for CSVASGHQAQHF.

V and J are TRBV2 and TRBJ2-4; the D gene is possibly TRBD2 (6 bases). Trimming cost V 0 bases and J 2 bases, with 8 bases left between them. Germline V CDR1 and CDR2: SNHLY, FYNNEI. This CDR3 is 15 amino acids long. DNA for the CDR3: TGTGCCAGCAGTGAAGCGGAGGGTTCCAAAAACATTCAGTACTTC. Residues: CASSEAEGSKNIQYF.

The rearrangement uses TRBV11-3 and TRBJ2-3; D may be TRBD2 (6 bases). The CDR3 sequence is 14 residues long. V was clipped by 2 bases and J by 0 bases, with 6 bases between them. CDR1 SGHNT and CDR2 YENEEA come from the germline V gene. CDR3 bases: TGTGCCAGCAGCTTACTAGCGAGCACAGATACGCAGTATTTT. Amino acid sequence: CASSLLASTDTQYF.

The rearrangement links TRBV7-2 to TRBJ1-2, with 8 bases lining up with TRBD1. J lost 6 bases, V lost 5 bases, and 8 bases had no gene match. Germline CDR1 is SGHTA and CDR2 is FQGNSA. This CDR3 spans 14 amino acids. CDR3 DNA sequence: TGTGCCAGCAGCGTCGACAGGGGAGGGCATGGCTACACCTTC. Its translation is CASSVDRGGHGYTF.

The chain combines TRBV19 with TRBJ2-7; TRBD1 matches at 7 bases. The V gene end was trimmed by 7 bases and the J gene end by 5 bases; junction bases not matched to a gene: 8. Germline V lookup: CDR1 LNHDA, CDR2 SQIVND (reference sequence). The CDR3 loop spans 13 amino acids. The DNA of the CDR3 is TGTGCCAGTACTGGCAGGGGGAGTGACGAGCAGTACTTC. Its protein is CASTGRGSDEQYF.

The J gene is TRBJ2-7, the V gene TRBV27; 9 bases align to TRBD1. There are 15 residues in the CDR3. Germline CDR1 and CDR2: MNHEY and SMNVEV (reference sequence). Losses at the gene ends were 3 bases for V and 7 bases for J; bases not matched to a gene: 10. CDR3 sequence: CASSFGRQGVLEQYF. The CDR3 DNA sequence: TGTGCCAGCAGTTTTGGTAGACAGGGGGTTTTGGAGCAGTACTTC.

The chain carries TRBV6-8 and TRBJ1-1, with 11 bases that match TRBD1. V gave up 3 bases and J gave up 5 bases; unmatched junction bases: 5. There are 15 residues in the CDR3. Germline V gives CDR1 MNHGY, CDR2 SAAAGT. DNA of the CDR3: TGTGCCAGCAGTTATCGGACAGGGGGCGAGACTGAAGCTTTCTTT. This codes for CASSYRTGGETEAFF.

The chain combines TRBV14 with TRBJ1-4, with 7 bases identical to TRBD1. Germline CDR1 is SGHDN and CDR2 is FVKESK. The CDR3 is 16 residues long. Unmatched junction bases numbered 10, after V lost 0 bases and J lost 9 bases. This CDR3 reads CASSQEVGATGKKLFF. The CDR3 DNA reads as TGTGCCAGCAGCCAAGAAGTAGGGGCGACAGGGAAAAAACTGTTTTTT.

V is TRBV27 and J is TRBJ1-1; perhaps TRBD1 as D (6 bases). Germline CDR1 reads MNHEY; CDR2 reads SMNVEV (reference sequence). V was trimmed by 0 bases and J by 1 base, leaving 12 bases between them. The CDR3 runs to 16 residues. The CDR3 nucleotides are TGTGCCAGCAGTTTATCGTTCAGGGGCGCGAACACTGAAGCTTTCTTT. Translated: CASSLSFRGANTEAFF.

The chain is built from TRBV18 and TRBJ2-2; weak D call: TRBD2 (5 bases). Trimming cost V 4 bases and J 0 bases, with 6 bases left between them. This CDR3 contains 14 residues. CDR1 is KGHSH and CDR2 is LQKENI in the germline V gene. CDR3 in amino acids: CASSLGANTGELFF. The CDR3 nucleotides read TGTGCCAGCTCACTGGGAGCGAACACCGGGGAGCTGTTTTTT.

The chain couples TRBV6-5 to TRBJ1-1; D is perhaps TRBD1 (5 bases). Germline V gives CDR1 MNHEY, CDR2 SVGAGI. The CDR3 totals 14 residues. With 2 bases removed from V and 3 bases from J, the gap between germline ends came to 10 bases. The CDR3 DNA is TGTGCCAGCAGTTACGAGGGGAGTTACACTGAAGCTTTCTTT. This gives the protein CASSYEGSYTEAFF.

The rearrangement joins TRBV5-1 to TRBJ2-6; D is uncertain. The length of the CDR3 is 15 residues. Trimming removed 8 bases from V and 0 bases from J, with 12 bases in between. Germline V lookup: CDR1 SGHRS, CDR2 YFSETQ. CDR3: CASFRVPSGANVLTF. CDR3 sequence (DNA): TGCGCCAGTTTCCGGGTTCCCTCTGGGGCCAACGTCCTGACTTTC.

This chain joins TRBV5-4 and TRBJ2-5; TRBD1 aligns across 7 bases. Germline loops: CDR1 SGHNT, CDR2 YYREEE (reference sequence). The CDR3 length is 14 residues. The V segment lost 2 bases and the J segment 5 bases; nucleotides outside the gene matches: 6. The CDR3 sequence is CASSLTYRGETQYF. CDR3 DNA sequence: TGTGCCAGCAGCTTAACCTACAGGGGCGAGACCCAGTACTTC.

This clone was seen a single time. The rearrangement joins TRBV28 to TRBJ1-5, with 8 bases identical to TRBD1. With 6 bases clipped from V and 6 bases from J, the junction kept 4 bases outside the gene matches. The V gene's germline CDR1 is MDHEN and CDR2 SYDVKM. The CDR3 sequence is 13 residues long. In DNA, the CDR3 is TGTGCCAGCAGCCTAGACAGGGGTCAGCCCCAGCATTTT. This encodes CASSLDRGQPQHF.

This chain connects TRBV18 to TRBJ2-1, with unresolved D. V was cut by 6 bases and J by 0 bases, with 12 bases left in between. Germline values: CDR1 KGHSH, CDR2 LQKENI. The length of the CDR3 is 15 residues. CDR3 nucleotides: TGTGCCAGCTCCCCGACTGGAAGCTCCTACAATGAGCAGTTCTTC. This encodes CASSPTGSSYNEQFF.

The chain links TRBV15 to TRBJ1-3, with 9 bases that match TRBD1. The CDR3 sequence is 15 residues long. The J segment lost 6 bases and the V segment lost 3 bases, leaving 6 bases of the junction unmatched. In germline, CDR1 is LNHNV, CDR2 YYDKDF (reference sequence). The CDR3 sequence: CATSRGGQGENTIYF. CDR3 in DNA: TGTGCCACCAGCAGGGGGGGACAGGGTGAAAACACCATATATTTT.

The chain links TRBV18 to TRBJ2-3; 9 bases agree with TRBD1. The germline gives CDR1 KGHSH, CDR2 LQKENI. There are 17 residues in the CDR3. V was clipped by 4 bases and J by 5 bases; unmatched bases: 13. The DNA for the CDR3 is TGTGCCAGCTCACAGGACAGGGGAACCTCTAGAAGAGATACGCAGTATTTT. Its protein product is CASSQDRGTSRRDTQYF.

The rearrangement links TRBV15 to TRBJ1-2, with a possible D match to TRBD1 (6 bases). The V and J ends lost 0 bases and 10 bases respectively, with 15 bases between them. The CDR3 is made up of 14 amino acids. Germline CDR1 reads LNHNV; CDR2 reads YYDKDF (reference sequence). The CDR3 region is CATSRDPGDPTYTF. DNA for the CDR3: TGTGCCACCAGCAGAGATCCAGGGGACCCCACCTACACCTTC. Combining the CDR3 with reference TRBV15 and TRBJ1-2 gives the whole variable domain DAMVIQNPRYQVTQFGKPVTLSCSQTLNHNVMYWYQQKSSQAPKLLFHYYDKDFNNEADTPDNFQSRRPNTSFCFLDIRSPGLGDTAMYLCATSRDPGDPTYTFGSGTRLTVV.

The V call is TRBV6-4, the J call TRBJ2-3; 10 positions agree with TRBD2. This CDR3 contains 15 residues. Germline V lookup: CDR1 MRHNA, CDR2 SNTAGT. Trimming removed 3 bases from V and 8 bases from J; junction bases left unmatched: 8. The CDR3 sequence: CASSESASGGGTQYF. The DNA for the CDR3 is TGTGCCAGCAGTGAATCGGCTAGCGGGGGTGGTACGCAGTATTTT.

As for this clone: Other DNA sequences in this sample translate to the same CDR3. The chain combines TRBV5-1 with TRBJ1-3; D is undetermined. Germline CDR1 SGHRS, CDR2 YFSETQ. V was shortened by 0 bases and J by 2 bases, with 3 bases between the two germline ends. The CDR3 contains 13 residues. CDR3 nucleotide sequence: TGCGCCAGCAGCTTGGACACTGGAAACACCATATATTTT. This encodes CASSLDTGNTIYF.

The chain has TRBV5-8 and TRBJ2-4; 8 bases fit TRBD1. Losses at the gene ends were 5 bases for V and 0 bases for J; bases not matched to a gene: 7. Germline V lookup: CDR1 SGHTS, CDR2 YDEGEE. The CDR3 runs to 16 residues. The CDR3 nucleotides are TGTGCCAGCAGTGTCCGGGACAGGATAGCCAAAAACATTCAGTACTTC. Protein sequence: CASSVRDRIAKNIQYF.

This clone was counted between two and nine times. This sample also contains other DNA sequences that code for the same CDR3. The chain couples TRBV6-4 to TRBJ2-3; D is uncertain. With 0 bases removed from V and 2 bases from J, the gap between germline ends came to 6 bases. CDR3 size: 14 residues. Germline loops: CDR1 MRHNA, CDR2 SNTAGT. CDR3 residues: CASSDSFSTDTQYF. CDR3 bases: TGTGCCAGCAGTGACTCCTTCTCCACAGATACGCAGTATTTT.

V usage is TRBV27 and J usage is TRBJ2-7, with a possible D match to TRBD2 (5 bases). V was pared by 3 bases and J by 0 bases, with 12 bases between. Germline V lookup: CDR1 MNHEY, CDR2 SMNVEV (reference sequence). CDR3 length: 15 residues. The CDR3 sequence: CASSFRGGTSYEQYF. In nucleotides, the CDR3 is TGTGCCAGCAGTTTTCGCGGAGGTACCTCCTACGAGCAGTACTTC.

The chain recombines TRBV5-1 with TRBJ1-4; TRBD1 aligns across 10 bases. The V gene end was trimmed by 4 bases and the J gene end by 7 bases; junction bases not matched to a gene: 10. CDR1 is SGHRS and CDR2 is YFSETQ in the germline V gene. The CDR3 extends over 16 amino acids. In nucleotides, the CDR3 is TGCGCCAGCAGCACCGGAATCGGGACAGGGGCTGAAAAACTGTTTTTT. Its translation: CASSTGIGTGAEKLFF. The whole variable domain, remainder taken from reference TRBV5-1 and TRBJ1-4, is KAGVTQTPRYLIKTRGQQVTLSCSPISGHRSVSWYQQTPGQGLQFLFEYFSETQRNKGNFPGRFSGRQFSNSRSEMNVSTLELGDSALYLCASSTGIGTGAEKLFFGSGTQLSVL.

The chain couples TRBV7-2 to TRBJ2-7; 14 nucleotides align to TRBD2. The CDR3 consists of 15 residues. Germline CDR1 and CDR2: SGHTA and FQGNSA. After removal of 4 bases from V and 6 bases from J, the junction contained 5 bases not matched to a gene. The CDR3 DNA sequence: TGTGCCAGCAGCTCTACCGGGACTAGCGGGAGCGAGCAGTACTTC. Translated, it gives CASSSTGTSGSEQYF.

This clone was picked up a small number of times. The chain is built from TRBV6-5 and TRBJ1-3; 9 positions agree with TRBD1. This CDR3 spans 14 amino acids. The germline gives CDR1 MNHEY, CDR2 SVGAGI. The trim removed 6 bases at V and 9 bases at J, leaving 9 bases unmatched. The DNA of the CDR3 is TGTGCCAGCAGACAGGGGGCCTTTGGGGGCACCATATATTTT. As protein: CASRQGAFGGTIYF.